The 29 T cell receptor beta chains below all came from one sample that was sequenced in a study of blood T cell repertoires in COVID-19. Assay: immunoSEQ multiplex PCR; the TCRdb copy retains only in-frame clones and omits some. The table shows just over 300,000 clones, with roughly 90% occurring only once. Sequences were obtained from PBMCs or T cells enriched from blood (not recorded which). The receptor source for this set is a woman between 18 and 29 years old with acute COVID-19.

The chain couples TRBV3-1 (or the pseudogene TRBV3-2) to TRBJ2-7; 7 nucleotides align to TRBD1. Germline CDR1 LGHDT, CDR2 YNNKEL (reference sequence). V lost 0 bases and J lost 5; bases outside the gene matches: 19. The CDR3 spans 19 residues. This CDR3 reads CASSQEGTAFNPGGNEQYF. CDR3 sequence (DNA): TGTGCCAGCAGCCAAGAGGGGACAGCTTTCAATCCAGGGGGAAACGAGCAGTACTTC.

CDR3 DNA sequence: TGTGCCAGCACCTACCGGGACAGCTCCTACGAGCAGTACTTC. Residues: CASTYRDSSYEQYF. The chain uses TRBV6-5 and TRBJ2-7, with TRBD1 matching 7 bases. Germline V gene data show CDR1 as MNHEY and CDR2 as SVGAGI. Trimming cost V 7 bases and J 0 bases; bases outside gene matches: 6. The CDR3 loop spans 14 amino acids.

The chain recombines TRBV27 with TRBJ1-1; 7 bases agree with TRBD1. J gave up 6 bases and V 5 bases, and 3 bases lay outside the gene matches. Germline CDR1 reads MNHEY; CDR2 reads SMNVEV (reference sequence). There are 12 residues in the CDR3. CDR3 sequence: CASSPGQSEAFF. The CDR3 DNA sequence: TGTGCCAGCAGTCCGGGACAGTCTGAAGCTTTCTTT.

The chain joins TRBV11-3 to TRBJ1-1; TRBD1 matches 8 bases. The ends lost 5 bases at V and 4 bases at J; junction bases unmatched: 3. Germline assignment: CDR1 SGHNT and CDR2 YENEEA. The CDR3 runs to 13 residues. CDR3 DNA: TGTGCCAGCAGCACCCAGGGGGCCACTGAAGCTTTCTTT. Its protein product is CASSTQGATEAFF.

J is TRBJ2-2 and V is TRBV27; D call uncertain. This CDR3 spans 14 amino acids. V lost 5 bases, J lost 5 bases, and 12 bases lay in between. The germline V gene has CDR1 MNHEY and CDR2 SMNVEV (reference sequence). Written as DNA, the CDR3 is TGTGCCAGCAGTCCCCTAAAAGCGACCGGGGAGCTGTTTTTT. It is translated as CASSPLKATGELFF.

This clone was observed a handful of times. The rearrangement uses TRBV5-6 and TRBJ2-2; no firm D call. V lost 1 base and J 1 base, leaving 5 bases between the germline ends. The germline V gene has CDR1 SGHDT and CDR2 YYEEEE. The CDR3 is made up of 14 amino acids. The CDR3 loop reads CASSLTVNTGELFF. For the CDR3, the DNA is TGTGCCAGCAGCTTGACAGTGAACACCGGGGAGCTGTTTTTT.

The genes are TRBV5-1 and TRBJ1-2, with D perhaps matching TRBD1 (5 bases). CDR1 and CDR2 from the germline V gene are SGHRS and YFSETQ. This CDR3 spans 15 amino acids. Trimming took 2 bases from V and 8 from J, leaving 19 bases between them. The CDR3 spells CASSLEGALSGGYTF. The CDR3 coding sequence is TGCGCCAGCAGCTTAGAAGGGGCCCTATCAGGCGGCTACACCTTC.

V gene TRBV4-1 combines with J gene TRBJ2-7, with D possibly matching TRBD2 (6 bases). V shed 0 bases and J shed 0 bases, with 15 bases lying between them. Germline V lookup: CDR1 MGHRA, CDR2 YSYEKL. CDR3 length: 17 residues. The DNA of the CDR3 is TGCGCCAGCAGCCAAGATATCGGGACTCGGAGCTCCTACGAGCAGTACTTC. Translated, it gives CASSQDIGTRSSYEQYF.

The rearrangement links TRBV3-1 (or the pseudogene TRBV3-2) to TRBJ2-1; D might be TRBD2 (5 bases). Germline CDR1 LGHDT, CDR2 YNNKEL (reference sequence). The ends were cut back, 1 base at V and 5 bases at J, with 18 bases in the middle. The CDR3 has 17 amino acids. CDR3 nucleotides: TGTGCCAGCAGCCAAGCGGCGAGTGGGAGCCACGACAATGAGCAGTTCTTC. This translates into CASSQAASGSHDNEQFF.

This chain links TRBV12-5 with TRBJ2-2, with a weak D call TRBD2 (5 bases). Germline V lookup: CDR1 LGHNT, CDR2 FRNRAP. The CDR3 length is 16 residues. Trimming took off 3 bases at V and 7 bases at J, with 18 bases between the two ends. CDR3 region: CASGFVPHEGYGELFF. The CDR3 DNA reads as TGTGCTAGTGGTTTCGTCCCACACGAGGGTTACGGGGAGCTGTTTTTT.

CDR3 region: CASNAGGSIDEQFF. In nucleotides, the CDR3 is TGTGCCAGTAACGCGGGAGGAAGTATTGATGAGCAGTTCTTC. The chain links TRBV28 to TRBJ2-1; 8 bases are shared with TRBD2. Losses at the gene ends were 9 bases for V and 8 bases for J; bases not matched to a gene: 12. CDR3 size: 14 residues. Germline CDR1 and CDR2: MDHEN and SYDVKM.

This chain uses TRBV18 with TRBJ2-5; TRBD1 might be the D (6 bases). CDR3 size: 15 residues. Trimming pared 5 bases from V and 0 bases from J, leaving 13 bases between. Germline CDR1 reads KGHSH; CDR2 reads LQKENI. The CDR3 coding sequence is TGTGCCAGCTCAAACAGGGCGACGTACCAAGAGACCCAGTACTTC. It specifies CASSNRATYQETQYF.

The genes are TRBV27 and TRBJ2-2, with D possibly matching TRBD2 (5 bases). The CDR3 length is 15 residues. The germline CDR1 and CDR2 sequences are MNHEY and SMNVEV (reference sequence). V shed 2 bases and J shed 3 bases, with 10 bases lying between them. The CDR3 nucleotides read TGTGCCAGCAGTTTAGTCGCGCGGGACACCGGGGAGCTGTTTTTT. It yields the protein CASSLVARDTGELFF.

V usage is TRBV7-8 and J usage is TRBJ2-7; TRBD2 matches 7 bases. The CDR3 is 17 residues long. Germline CDR1 and CDR2: SGHVS and FQNEAQ. Germline trimming cut 0 bases from V and 0 bases from J; bases unmatched to any gene: 8. DNA of the CDR3: TGTGCCAGCAGCTTAGCGCAGGCGGGAGAAGTCTCCTACGAGCAGTACTTC. Its protein is CASSLAQAGEVSYEQYF.

This chain uses TRBV29-1 with TRBJ2-5, with unresolved D. Per the germline V gene, CDR1 is SQVTM and CDR2 is ANQGSEA. This CDR3 has 12 amino acids. V shed 5 bases and J shed 7 bases, with 14 bases lying between them. The DNA of the CDR3 is TGCAGCGTTCTGACTCAACCCGGGACCCAGTACTTC. Amino acid sequence: CSVLTQPGTQYF.

Here the CDR3 DNA reads TGCGCCAGCAGCTTAGCCGCCCTACTGAACACTGAAGCTTTCTTT. Protein product: CASSLAALLNTEAFF. The chain uses TRBV5-1 and TRBJ1-1; no firm D call. Germline V lookup: CDR1 SGHRS, CDR2 YFSETQ. The CDR3 runs 15 residues. Trimming left V 2 bases short and J 0 bases short, with 11 bases between.

The V and J genes are TRBV3-1 (or the pseudogene TRBV3-2) and TRBJ2-1; tentative D call: TRBD1 (6 bases). CDR3 length: 19 amino acids. Germline CDR1 LGHDT, CDR2 YNNKEL (reference sequence). Trimming removed 1 base at V and 9 bases at J, with 28 bases between. CDR3 bases: TGTGCCAGCAGCCAAGGTCTAAGGGATCTGTGGGACCGAGGGGGTGAGCAGTTCTTC. It codes for CASSQGLRDLWDRGGEQFF.

This chain connects TRBV6-4 to TRBJ1-2; 8 bases map to TRBD1. Germline V gene data show CDR1 as MRHNA and CDR2 as SNTAGT. The CDR3 totals 15 residues. J lost 8 bases, V lost 0 bases, and 8 bases had no gene match. The CDR3 coding sequence is TGTGCCAGCAGTGACTCTGGGACAGGAGTAGAGGGCTACACCTTC. Translation: CASSDSGTGVEGYTF.

The V call is TRBV15, the J call TRBJ2-2; 9 positions match TRBD1. Germline V gene data show CDR1 as LNHNV and CDR2 as YYDKDF (reference sequence). The CDR3 contains 17 residues. V was pared by 0 bases and J by 4 bases, with 6 bases of the junction left unmatched. CDR3 sequence: CATSREYRGPGTGELFF. The CDR3 DNA reads TGTGCCACCAGCAGAGAGTACAGGGGGCCGGGCACCGGGGAGCTGTTTTTT.

This clone was counted once. The genes are TRBV7-9 and TRBJ2-1; maybe TRBD2 (6 bases). Between the trimmed V and J ends, which lost 3 bases and 6 bases, there was a span of 15 bases. The CDR3 runs 15 residues. The germline CDR1 and CDR2 sequences are SEHNR and FQNEAQ (reference sequence). The CDR3 sequence is CASSLFGNGGNEQFF. For the CDR3, the DNA is TGTGCCAGCAGCTTGTTTGGAAACGGGGGCAATGAGCAGTTCTTC.

The rearrangement links TRBV10-3 to TRBJ2-3, with a weak D call TRBD1 (7 bases). The V gene lost 6 bases and the J gene lost 4 bases, with 11 bases spanning the gap. Germline V gene sequence: CDR1 ENHRY, CDR2 SYGVKD. This CDR3 comprises 13 residues. The CDR3 bases are TGTGCCATCAGGGAGGGGGCCTCAGATACGCAGTATTTT. Its translation: CAIREGASDTQYF.

The chain joins TRBV27 to TRBJ1-1; perhaps TRBD1 as D (5 bases). Germline-derived CDR1 and CDR2 are MNHEY and SMNVEV (reference sequence). CDR3 size: 13 residues. V lost 10 bases and J 14 bases, leaving 26 bases between the germline ends. In DNA, the CDR3 is TGTGCCATTTCCCCTAGGGGCAGACCACTCTCCTTCTTT. Translation: CAISPRGRPLSFF.

This clone is a singleton in its sample. This chain uses TRBV5-4 with TRBJ1-6; a possible D gene is TRBD1 (6 bases). This CDR3 comprises 17 residues. V was cut by 0 bases and J by 6 bases, with 16 bases left in between. CDR1 and CDR2 (germline): SGHNT, YYREEE (reference sequence). The CDR3 is CASSLGGLTGINSPLHF. CDR3 nucleotides: TGTGCCAGCAGCTTGGGGGGCCTGACAGGCATTAATTCACCCCTCCACTTT. The whole variable domain, filled in from reference TRBV5-4 and TRBJ1-6, reads ETGVTQSPTHLIKTRGQQVTLRCSSQSGHNTVSWYQQALGQGPQFIFQYYREEENGRGNFPPRFSGLQFPNYSSELNVNALELDDSALYLCASSLGGLTGINSPLHFGNGTRLTVT.

The V gene is TRBV11-2, the J gene TRBJ2-7; D is ambiguous. The CDR3 is 13 amino acids. Trimming left V 8 bases short and J 4 bases short, with 15 bases between. The germline V gene encodes CDR1 SGHAT and CDR2 FQNNGV. The CDR3 DNA follows: TGTGCCAGCCGTCGGGTAGGAGTATACGAGCAGTACTTC. Amino acid sequence: CASRRVGVYEQYF.

V is TRBV5-6 and J is TRBJ2-5, with a possible D match to TRBD2 (5 bases). This CDR3 has 14 residues. The germline V gene has CDR1 SGHDT and CDR2 YYEEEE. The V and J ends lost 6 bases and 2 bases respectively, with 14 bases between them. In DNA form, the CDR3 reads TGTGCCAGCAAACTTGCGGGTGGACAAGAGACCCAGTACTTC. Protein sequence: CASKLAGGQETQYF.

The CDR3 sequence is CASSLTSGADTQYF. DNA for the CDR3: TGTGCCAGCAGCTTAACTAGCGGAGCAGATACGCAGTATTTT. J is TRBJ2-3 and V is TRBV7-6; 8 bases are shared with TRBD2. The CDR3 is made up of 14 amino acids. V gave up 2 bases and J gave up 4 bases; unmatched junction bases: 2. The germline CDR1 and CDR2 sequences are SGHVS and FNYEAQ.

The rearrangement uses TRBV6-1 and TRBJ2-3; D unclear. Germline V gene data show CDR1 as MNHNS and CDR2 as SASEGT. This CDR3 has 15 residues. The V end was cut by 0 bases, the J end by 3 bases, with 10 bases between. In DNA form, the CDR3 reads TGTGCCAGCAGTGAAGCTGGCAGGATTACAGATACGCAGTATTTT. It is translated as CASSEAGRITDTQYF.

This clone was seen only once. V and J are TRBV5-4 and TRBJ1-1; D uncertain. Trimming stripped 7 bases from V and 2 bases from J, with 24 bases between. CDR1 and CDR2 (germline): SGHNT, YYREEE (reference sequence). The CDR3 is 17 residues long. The CDR3 bases are TGTGCCAGCCGACCCCAGCCAAGGACTGGATCAAACACTGAAGCTTTCTTT. Translating gives CASRPQPRTGSNTEAFF.

This chain joins TRBV3-1 (or the pseudogene TRBV3-2) and TRBJ2-7, with 7 bases fitting TRBD1. Germline trimming cut 0 bases from V and 4 bases from J; bases unmatched to any gene: 6. In germline, CDR1 is LGHDT, CDR2 YNNKEL (reference sequence). The CDR3 is 15 amino acids. This CDR3 is CASSQEGTEIYEQYF. The CDR3 region has the DNA TGTGCCAGCAGCCAAGAGGGGACAGAGATATACGAGCAGTACTTC.